The source of this T cell receptor beta chain is a study of blood T cell repertoires in COVID-19. Study details: Whether acute or convalescent, the COVID-19 samples came from the United States, Italy and Spain. Sources were T cells, B-cell-depleted T cells, or PBMCs; the material itself was cDNA or gDNA.

Per the authors' pipeline: Estimation of nucleated cell counts was performed using reference gene primer amplification. Libraries were prepared by immunoSEQ multiplex PCR; TCRdb keeps only in-frame clonotypes and omits some of them. D and trimming come from the DNA, and the V and J calls and clone size come from that table. The repertoire includes about 180,000 clones, approximately 86% of them detected once, and roughly 9.1% sits in the top ten. Germline loops: CDR1 MNHEY, CDR2 SMNVEV (reference sequence). V trimming: 4 bases; J trimming: 6 bases; junction bases outside the gene matches: 9. The CDR3 is 16 amino acids.

The sample taken for sequencing was peripheral blood. This chain joins TRBV27 and TRBJ2-2; 9 nucleotides match TRBD2. The source is a man between 50 and 59 years old with active or convalescent COVID-19. This CDR3 reads CASSSLAGVKSGELFF. CDR3 sequence (DNA): TGTGCCAGCAGTTCGTTAGCGGGGGTTAAGTCCGGGGAGCTGTTTTTT.